This is a list of T cell receptor beta chains from one sample in a study of CD8+ T cells in alopecia areata. The table came from immunoSEQ multiplex PCR; TCRdb's copy has only in-frame clones and leaves some out. The sample yields almost 250,000 clones, 67% seen once. The sequenced sample was CD4+ T cells sorted from blood, obtained at week 0. The receptors shown here come from a human donor with alopecia areata. Both conserved end residues are part of each CDR3. The D gene is left open where the match is weak. Clone sizes are given selectively: once, few, many, or a class where the clone is expanded.

V	J	D	size	CDR3	DNA
TRBV6-5	TRBJ2-2	.	.	CASRRQQSGELFF	TGTGCCAGCAGGCGACAGCAGAGCGGGGAGCTGTTTTTT
TRBV30	TRBJ1-3	.	once	CAWRPFGNTIYF	TGTGCCTGGAGGCCCTTTGGAAACACCATATATTTT
TRBV6-4	TRBJ2-1	.	once	CASSPGLYLKQFF	TGTGCCAGCAGTCCGGGACTCTATCTTAAGCAGTTCTTC
TRBV2	TRBJ1-2	.	.	CASSTENYGYTF	TGTGCCAGCTCGACAGAGAACTATGGCTACACCTTC
TRBV5-1	TRBJ2-7	TRBD2	.	CASSLETGLASEQYF	TGCGCCAGCAGCTTGGAGACGGGACTAGCGAGTGAGCAGTACTTC
TRBV29-1	TRBJ2-2	.	.	CSARQSNTGELFF	TGCAGCGCCCGACAGAGTAACACCGGGGAGCTGTTTTTT
TRBV29-1	TRBJ1-2	TRBD1	.	CSVGGTGGGDYGYTF	TGCAGCGTTGGCGGGACAGGTGGGGGTGACTATGGCTACACCTTC
TRBV30	TRBJ1-1	.	.	CAWSVSPEAFF	TGTGCCTGGAGTGTAAGCCCTGAAGCTTTCTTT
TRBV29-1	TRBJ2-2	TRBD1	.	CSVGPGQGTKLFF	TGCAGCGTCGGACCGGGACAGGGTACAAAGCTGTTTTTT
TRBV23-1	TRBJ2-3	TRBD2	.	CASSQIENSGGTDTQYF	TGCGCCAGCAGTCAAATTGAGAATAGCGGGGGCACAGATACGCAGTATTTT
TRBV11-2	TRBJ2-3	TRBD2	.	CASSLSPGGLDTQYF	TGTGCCAGCAGCCTCTCGCCGGGGGGGCTGGATACGCAGTATTTT
TRBV7-2	TRBJ2-5	TRBD2	.	CASSAGGLVDAETQYF	TGTGCCAGCAGCGCCGGCGGACTAGTTGATGCAGAGACCCAGTACTTC
TRBV30	TRBJ1-1	.	.	CAWRAVGHSNTEAFF	TGTGCCTGGAGGGCCGTGGGACACTCGAACACTGAAGCTTTCTTT
TRBV10-3	TRBJ2-3	TRBD1	.	CAISLGQGTDTQYF	TGTGCCATCAGTCTCGGACAGGGCACAGATACGCAGTATTTT
TRBV5-4	TRBJ1-6	.	.	CASSLPGPPDSPLHF	TGTGCCAGCAGCTTGCCAGGGCCGCCCGATTCACCCCTCCACTTT
TRBV19	TRBJ1-2	.	.	CASSSDNDGGYTF	TGTGCCAGTAGTTCGGATAATGACGGTGGCTACACCTTC
TRBV29-1	TRBJ2-3	TRBD2	once	CSARPEGGLGLDTQYF	TGCAGCGCACGACCGGAGGGGGGACTAGGCCTAGATACGCAGTATTTT
TRBV30	TRBJ2-6	.	.	CAYSSGANVLTF	TGTGCCTACAGCTCTGGGGCCAACGTCCTGACTTTC
TRBV27	TRBJ2-7	.	.	CASSLTVLSYEQYF	TGTGCCAGCAGTTTGACAGTGCTCTCCTACGAGCAGTACTTC
TRBV30	TRBJ2-3	.	.	CAWTSDRSTDTQYF	TGTGCCTGGACGAGCGACAGGAGCACAGATACGCAGTATTTT
TRBV2	TRBJ2-1	TRBD2	.	CATSTSVWVNEQFF	TGTGCCACCTCTACTAGCGTCTGGGTAAATGAGCAGTTCTTC
TRBV30	TRBJ1-2	.	.	CAWSFKTGAYGYTF	TGTGCCTGGAGCTTCAAGACAGGAGCCTATGGCTACACCTTC
TRBV7-8	TRBJ2-3	.	.	CASSSGGPSTDTQYF	TGTGCCAGCAGCTCCGGGGGGCCTAGCACAGATACGCAGTATTTT
TRBV25-1	TRBJ1-6	.	few	CASRLGGVSPLHF	TGTGCCAGCAGGTTGGGGGGGGTCTCACCCCTCCACTTT
TRBV29-1	TRBJ2-2	.	few	CSVEYQGGTGELFF	TGCAGCGTTGAGTATCAGGGTGGCACCGGGGAGCTGTTTTTT
TRBV11-2	TRBJ1-2	.	many	CASSPGWEDYGYTF	TGTGCCAGCAGCCCAGGGTGGGAGGACTATGGCTACACCTTC
TRBV5-1	TRBJ1-3	.	once	CASSDGTSSGNTIYF	TGCGCCAGCAGCGACGGGACAAGCTCTGGAAACACCATATATTTT
TRBV7-2	TRBJ2-7	.	.	CASSLRINYEQYF	TGTGCCAGCAGCTTAAGGATTAACTACGAGCAGTACTTC
TRBV30	TRBJ1-2	TRBD1	.	CAWSVLSPGQGSYGYTF	TGTGCCTGGAGTGTACTGAGTCCGGGACAGGGGAGCTATGGCTACACCTTC
TRBV6-4	TRBJ2-3	.	.	CASSSLTLISTDTQYF	TGTGCCAGCAGTTCCCTGACCCTAATTAGCACAGATACGCAGTATTTT
TRBV30	TRBJ2-1	TRBD2	once	CALLPSGGVSEQFF	TGTGCCTTACTCCCTAGCGGGGGGGTTTCCGAGCAGTTCTTC
TRBV7-7	TRBJ2-3	TRBD1	once	CASSSGTGGTDTQYF	TGTGCTAGCAGTTCCGGGACAGGGGGCACAGATACGCAGTATTTT
TRBV15	TRBJ1-5	.	.	CATGLQGNQPQHF	TGTGCCACCGGGCTTCAGGGAAATCAGCCCCAGCATTTT
TRBV4-2	TRBJ2-5	.	.	CASSQDHSEETQYF	TGTGCCAGCAGCCAAGATCACTCCGAAGAGACCCAGTACTTC
TRBV18	TRBJ2-2	.	.	CASSPRQAPNTGELFF	TGTGCCAGCTCACCGCGACAGGCACCGAACACCGGGGAGCTGTTTTTT
TRBV30	TRBJ1-2	.	.	CACQRGNYGYTF	TGTGCCTGTCAAAGGGGTAACTATGGCTACACCTTC
TRBV5-6	TRBJ2-3	.	.	CASSLMASDTQYF	TGTGCCAGCAGCTTGATGGCCTCAGATACGCAGTATTTT
TRBV30	TRBJ1-1	.	few	CAWILRGNTEAFF	TGTGCCTGGATTCTACGGGGCAACACTGAAGCTTTCTTT
TRBV29-1	TRBJ1-5	.	.	CSVVLGTNQPQHF	TGCAGCGTTGTACTGGGGACCAATCAGCCCCAGCATTTT
TRBV2	TRBJ1-1	TRBD1	few	CASATGGTSTEAFF	TGTGCCAGCGCCACAGGGGGTACAAGCACTGAAGCTTTCTTT
TRBV18	TRBJ2-7	.	.	CASSPLTGTSYEQYF	TGTGCCAGCTCACCACTCACAGGGACTTCCTACGAGCAGTACTTC
TRBV29-1	TRBJ2-5	.	few	CSVVYVSETQYF	TGCAGCGTTGTGTATGTCTCGGAGACCCAGTACTTC
TRBV6-5	TRBJ2-5	.	.	CASGGLAETQYF	TGTGCCAGCGGGGGACTCGCAGAGACCCAGTACTTC
TRBV4-2	TRBJ1-5	.	.	CASSQGARQPQHF	TGTGCCAGCAGCCAAGGGGCCCGGCAGCCCCAGCATTTT
TRBV29-1	TRBJ1-1	.	.	CSVERRGKHTEAFF	TGCAGCGTTGAACGCAGGGGTAAACACACTGAAGCTTTCTTT
TRBV2	TRBJ2-3	TRBD1	.	CASRDRGSADTQYF	TGTGCCAGCAGAGACAGGGGCAGCGCAGATACGCAGTATTTT